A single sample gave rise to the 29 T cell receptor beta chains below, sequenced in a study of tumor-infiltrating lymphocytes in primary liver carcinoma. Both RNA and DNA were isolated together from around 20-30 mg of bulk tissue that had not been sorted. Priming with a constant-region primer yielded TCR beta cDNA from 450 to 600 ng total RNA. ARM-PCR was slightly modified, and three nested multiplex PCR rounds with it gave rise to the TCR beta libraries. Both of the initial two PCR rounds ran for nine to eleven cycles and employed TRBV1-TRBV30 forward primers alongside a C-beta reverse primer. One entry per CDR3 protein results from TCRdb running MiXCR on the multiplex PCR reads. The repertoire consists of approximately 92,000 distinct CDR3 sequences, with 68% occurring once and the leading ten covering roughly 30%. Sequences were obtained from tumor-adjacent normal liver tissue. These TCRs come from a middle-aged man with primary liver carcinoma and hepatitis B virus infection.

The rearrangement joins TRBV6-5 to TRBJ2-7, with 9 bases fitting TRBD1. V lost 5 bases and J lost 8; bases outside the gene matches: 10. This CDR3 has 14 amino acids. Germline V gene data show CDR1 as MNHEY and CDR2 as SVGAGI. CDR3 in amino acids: CASSLSRDRVKQYF. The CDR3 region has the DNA TGTGCCAGCAGTCTATCCCGGGACAGGGTGAAGCAGTACTTC.

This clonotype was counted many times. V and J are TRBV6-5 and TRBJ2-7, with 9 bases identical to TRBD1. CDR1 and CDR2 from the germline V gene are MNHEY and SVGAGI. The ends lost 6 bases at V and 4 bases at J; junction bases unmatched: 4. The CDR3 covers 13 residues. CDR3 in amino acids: CASSVDRGYEQYF. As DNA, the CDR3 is TGTGCCAGCAGCGTCGACAGGGGGTACGAGCAGTACTTC.

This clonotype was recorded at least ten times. The DNA for the CDR3 is TGTGCCAGCAGCTTGGGACCGCCGGGCAATCAGCCCCAGCATTTT. Translating gives CASSLGPPGNQPQHF. This chain joins TRBV5-5 and TRBJ1-5; the D is unclear. CDR1 and CDR2 from the germline V gene are SGHKS and YYEKEE (reference sequence). CDR3 size: 15 residues. The V gene lost 0 bases and the J gene lost 2 bases, with 9 bases spanning the gap.

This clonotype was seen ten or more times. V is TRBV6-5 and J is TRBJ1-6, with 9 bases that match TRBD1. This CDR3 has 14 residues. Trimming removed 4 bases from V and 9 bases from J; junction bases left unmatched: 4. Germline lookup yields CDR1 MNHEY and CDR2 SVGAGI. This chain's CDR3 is CASSWRQGGSPLHF. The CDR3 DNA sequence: TGTGCCAGCAGTTGGCGACAGGGGGGTTCACCCCTCCACTTT.

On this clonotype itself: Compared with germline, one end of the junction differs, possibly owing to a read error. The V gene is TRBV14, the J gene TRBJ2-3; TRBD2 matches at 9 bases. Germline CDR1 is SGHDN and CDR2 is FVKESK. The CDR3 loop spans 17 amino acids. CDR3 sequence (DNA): TGTGCCAGCAGCCCACATGTAGCGGGGGTGAGTACAGATACGCAATATTTT. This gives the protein CASSPHVAGVSTDTQYF.

The CDR3 nucleotides are TGTGCCAGTAGCCTATGGGACTATGGCTACACCTTC. It translates to CASSLWDYGYTF. V and J are TRBV19 and TRBJ1-2; D is undetermined. Trimming stripped 6 bases from V and 3 bases from J, with 8 bases between. Germline loops: CDR1 LNHDA, CDR2 SQIVND (reference sequence). This CDR3 contains 12 residues.

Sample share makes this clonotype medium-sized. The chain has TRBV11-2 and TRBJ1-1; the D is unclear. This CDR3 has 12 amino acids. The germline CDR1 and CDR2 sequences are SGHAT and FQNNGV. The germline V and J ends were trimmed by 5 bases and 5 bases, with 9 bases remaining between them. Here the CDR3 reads CASSHTGTEAFF. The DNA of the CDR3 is TGTGCCAGCAGCCACACCGGGACTGAAGCTTTCTTT.

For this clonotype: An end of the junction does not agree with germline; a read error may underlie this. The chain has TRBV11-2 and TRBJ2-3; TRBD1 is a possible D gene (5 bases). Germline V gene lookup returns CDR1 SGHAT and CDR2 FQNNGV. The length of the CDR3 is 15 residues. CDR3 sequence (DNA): TGTGCCAGCAGCTTAGAGGTTAGGGGCCAGGGTACGCAATATTTT. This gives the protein CASSLEVRGQGTQYF. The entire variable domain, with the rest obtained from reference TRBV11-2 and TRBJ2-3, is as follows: EAGVAQSPRYKIIEKRQSVAFWCNPISGHATLYWYQQILGQGPKLLIQFQNNGVVDDSQLPKDRFSAERLKGVDSTLKIQPAKLEDSAVYLCASSLEVRGQGTQYFGPGTRLTVL.

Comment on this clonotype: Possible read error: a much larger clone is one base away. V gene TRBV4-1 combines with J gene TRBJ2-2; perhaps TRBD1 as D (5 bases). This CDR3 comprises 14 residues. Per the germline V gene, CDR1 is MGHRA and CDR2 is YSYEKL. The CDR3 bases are TGCACCAGCAGCCAAGGGGTCCTACCCGGGGAGCTGTTTTTT. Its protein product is CTSSQGVLPGELFF.

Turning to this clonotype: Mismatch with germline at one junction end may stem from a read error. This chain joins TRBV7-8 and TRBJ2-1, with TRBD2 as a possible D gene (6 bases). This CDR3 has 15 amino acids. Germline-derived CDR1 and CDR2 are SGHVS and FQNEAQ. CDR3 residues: CANSLTLAQNNEQFF. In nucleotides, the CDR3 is TGTGCCAACAGCTTAACCCTAGCGCAGAACAATGAGCAGTTCTTC.

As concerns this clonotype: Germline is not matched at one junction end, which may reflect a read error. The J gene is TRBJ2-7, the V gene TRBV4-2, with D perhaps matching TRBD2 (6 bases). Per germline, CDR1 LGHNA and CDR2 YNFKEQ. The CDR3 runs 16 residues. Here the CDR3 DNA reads TGTGTCAGCAGCCGAAACCTAGCGAGGCAGTCCTACGAGCAGTACTTC. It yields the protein CVSSRNLARQSYEQYF.

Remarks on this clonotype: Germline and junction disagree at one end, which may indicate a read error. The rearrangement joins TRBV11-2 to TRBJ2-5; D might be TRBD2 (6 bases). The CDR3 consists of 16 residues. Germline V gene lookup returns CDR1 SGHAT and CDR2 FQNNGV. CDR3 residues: CASSLSPGSGQETQYF. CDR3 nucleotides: TGTGCCAGCAGCCTTTCCCCCGGTAGCGGACAAGAGACTCAGTACTTC.

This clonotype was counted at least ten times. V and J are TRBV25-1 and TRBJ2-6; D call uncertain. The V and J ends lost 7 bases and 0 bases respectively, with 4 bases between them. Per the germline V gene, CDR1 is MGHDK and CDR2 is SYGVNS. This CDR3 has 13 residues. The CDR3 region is CASKSSGANVLTF. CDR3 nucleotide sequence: TGTGCCAGCAAATCCTCTGGGGCCAACGTCCTGACTTTC. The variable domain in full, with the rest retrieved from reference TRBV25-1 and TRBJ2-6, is EADIYQTPRYLVIGTGKKITLECSQTMGHDKMYWYQQDPGMELHLIHYSYGVNSTEKGDLSSESTVSRIRTEHFPLTLESARPSHTSQYLCASKSSGANVLTFGAGSRLTVL.

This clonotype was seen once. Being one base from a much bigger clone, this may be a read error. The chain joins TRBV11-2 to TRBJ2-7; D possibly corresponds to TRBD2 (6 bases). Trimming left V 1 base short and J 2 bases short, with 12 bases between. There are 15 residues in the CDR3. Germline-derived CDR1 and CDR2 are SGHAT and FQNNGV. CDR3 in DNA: TGTGCCAGCAGCTTAGGACAGTCGGGGGCCTACGAGCAGTACTTC. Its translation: CASSLGQSGAYEQYF. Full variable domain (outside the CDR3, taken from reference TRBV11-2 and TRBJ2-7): EAGVAQSPRYKIIEKRQSVAFWCNPISGHATLYWYQQILGQGPKLLIQFQNNGVVDDSQLPKDRFSAERLKGVDSTLKIQPAKLEDSAVYLCASSLGQSGAYEQYFGPGTRLTVT.

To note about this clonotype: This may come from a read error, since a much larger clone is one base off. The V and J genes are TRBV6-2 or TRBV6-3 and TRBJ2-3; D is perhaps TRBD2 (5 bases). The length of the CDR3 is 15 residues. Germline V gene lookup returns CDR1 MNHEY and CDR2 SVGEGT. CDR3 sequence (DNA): TGTGCCATCAGTGACGGGGTACCTAGCACAGATACGCAGTATTTT. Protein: CAISDGVPSTDTQYF.

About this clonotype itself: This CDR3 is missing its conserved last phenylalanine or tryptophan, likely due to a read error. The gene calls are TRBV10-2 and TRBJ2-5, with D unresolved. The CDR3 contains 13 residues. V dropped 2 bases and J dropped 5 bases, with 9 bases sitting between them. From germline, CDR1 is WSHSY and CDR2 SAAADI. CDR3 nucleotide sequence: TGCGCCAGCAGTGAGGCAACGTCGGAGACCCAGTACTAC. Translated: CASSEATSETQYY.

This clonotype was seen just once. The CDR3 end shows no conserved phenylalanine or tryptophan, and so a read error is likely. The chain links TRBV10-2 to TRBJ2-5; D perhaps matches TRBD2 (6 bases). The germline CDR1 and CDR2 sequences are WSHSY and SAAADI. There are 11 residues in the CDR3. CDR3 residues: CTSSEGETQYL. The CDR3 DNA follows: TGCACTAGCAGTGAGGGAGAGACCCAGTACCTC.

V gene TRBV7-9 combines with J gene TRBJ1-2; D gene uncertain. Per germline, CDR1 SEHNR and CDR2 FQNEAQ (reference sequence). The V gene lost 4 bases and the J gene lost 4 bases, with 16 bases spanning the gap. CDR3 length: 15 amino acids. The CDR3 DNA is TGTGCCAGCAGCTATATTAACGGACTGGGCTATGGCTACACCTTC. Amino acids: CASSYINGLGYGYTF.

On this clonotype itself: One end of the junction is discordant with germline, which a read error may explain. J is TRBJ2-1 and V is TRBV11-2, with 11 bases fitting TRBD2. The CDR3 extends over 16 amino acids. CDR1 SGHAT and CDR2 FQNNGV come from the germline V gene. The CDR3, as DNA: TGTGCCAGCAGCCTTTTAGCGGGAGGGGCTCGAAATGAGCAGCTCTTC. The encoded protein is CASSLLAGGARNEQLF.

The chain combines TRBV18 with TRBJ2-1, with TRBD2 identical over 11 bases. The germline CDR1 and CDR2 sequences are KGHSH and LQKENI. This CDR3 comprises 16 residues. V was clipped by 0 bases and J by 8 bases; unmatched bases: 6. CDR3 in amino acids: CASSPPLAGGLDEQFF. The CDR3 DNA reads TGTGCCAGCTCACCACCATTAGCGGGAGGGCTCGATGAGCAGTTCTTC. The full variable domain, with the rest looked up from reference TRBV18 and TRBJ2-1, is NAGVMQNPRHLVRRRGQEARLRCSPMKGHSHVYWYRQLPEEGLKFMVYLQKENIIDESGMPKERFSAEFPKEGPSILRIQQVVRGDSAAYFCASSPPLAGGLDEQFFGPGTRLTVL.

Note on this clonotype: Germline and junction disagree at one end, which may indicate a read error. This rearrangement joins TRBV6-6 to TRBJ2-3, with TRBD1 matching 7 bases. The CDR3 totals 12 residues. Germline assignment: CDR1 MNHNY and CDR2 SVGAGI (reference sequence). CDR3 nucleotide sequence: TGTGTCAGCAGTATGGACAGGCCGACGCAGTATTTT. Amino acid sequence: CVSSMDRPTQYF.

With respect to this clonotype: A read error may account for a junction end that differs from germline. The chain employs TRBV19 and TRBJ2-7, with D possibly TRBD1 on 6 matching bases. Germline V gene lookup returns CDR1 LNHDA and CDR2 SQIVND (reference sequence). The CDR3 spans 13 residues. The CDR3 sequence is CTSSASTGYEQYF. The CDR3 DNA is TGTACCAGTAGTGCCTCGACAGGCTACGAGCAGTACTTC.

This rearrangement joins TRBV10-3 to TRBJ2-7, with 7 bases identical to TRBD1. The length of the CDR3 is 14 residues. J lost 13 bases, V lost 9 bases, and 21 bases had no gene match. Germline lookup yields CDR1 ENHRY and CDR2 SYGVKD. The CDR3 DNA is TGTGCCATTAGACAGGGCCAGAGCTCCTACGAGCTATACTTC. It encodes CAIRQGQSSYELYF.

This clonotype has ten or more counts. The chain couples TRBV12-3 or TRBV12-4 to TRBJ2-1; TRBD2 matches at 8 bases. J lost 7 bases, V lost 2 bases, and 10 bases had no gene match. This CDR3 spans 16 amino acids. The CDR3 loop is CASSLIGLAGQNEQFF. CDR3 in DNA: TGTGCCAGCAGTTTAATCGGGTTAGCGGGGCAGAATGAGCAGTTCTTC.

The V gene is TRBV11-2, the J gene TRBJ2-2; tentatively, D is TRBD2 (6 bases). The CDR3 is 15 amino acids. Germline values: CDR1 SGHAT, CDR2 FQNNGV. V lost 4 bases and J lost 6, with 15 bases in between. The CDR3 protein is CASSSYGGSAGELFF. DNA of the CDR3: TGTGCCAGCAGCTCATACGGGGGTTCGGCCGGGGAGCTGTTTTTT. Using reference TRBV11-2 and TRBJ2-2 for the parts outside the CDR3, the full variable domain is EAGVAQSPRYKIIEKRQSVAFWCNPISGHATLYWYQQILGQGPKLLIQFQNNGVVDDSQLPKDRFSAERLKGVDSTLKIQPAKLEDSAVYLCASSSYGGSAGELFFGEGSRLTVL.

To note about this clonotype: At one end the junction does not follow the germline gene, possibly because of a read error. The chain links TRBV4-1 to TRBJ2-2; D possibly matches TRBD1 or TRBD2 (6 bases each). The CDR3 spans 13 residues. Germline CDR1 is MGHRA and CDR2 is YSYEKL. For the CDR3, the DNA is TGTGCCAGCAGCCAGGGACAAGGCGGGGAGCTGCTTTTT. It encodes CASSQGQGGELLF.

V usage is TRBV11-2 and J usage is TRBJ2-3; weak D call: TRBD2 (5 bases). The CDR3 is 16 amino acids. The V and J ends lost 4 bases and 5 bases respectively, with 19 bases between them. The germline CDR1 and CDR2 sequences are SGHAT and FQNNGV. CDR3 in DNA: TGTGCCAGCAGCTCTGGAACTTTGGAGGCTGGAGATACGCAGTATTTT. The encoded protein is CASSSGTLEAGDTQYF.

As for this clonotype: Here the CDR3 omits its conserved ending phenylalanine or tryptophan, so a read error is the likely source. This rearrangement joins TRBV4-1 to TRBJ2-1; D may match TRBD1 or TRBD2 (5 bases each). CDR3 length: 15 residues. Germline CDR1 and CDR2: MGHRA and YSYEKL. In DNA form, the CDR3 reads TGCGCCGGCAGCCGAGTTTCTAGCAGCTCAGGGGAGCAGTTCCTC. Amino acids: CAGSRVSSSSGEQFL.

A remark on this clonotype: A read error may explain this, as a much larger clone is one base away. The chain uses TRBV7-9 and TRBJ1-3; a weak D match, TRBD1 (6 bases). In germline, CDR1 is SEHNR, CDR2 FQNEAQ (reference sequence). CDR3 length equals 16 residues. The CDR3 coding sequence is TGTGCCAGCAACTTAGGGCAGGGGATCTCTGGAAACACCATATATTTT. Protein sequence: CASNLGQGISGNTIYF.